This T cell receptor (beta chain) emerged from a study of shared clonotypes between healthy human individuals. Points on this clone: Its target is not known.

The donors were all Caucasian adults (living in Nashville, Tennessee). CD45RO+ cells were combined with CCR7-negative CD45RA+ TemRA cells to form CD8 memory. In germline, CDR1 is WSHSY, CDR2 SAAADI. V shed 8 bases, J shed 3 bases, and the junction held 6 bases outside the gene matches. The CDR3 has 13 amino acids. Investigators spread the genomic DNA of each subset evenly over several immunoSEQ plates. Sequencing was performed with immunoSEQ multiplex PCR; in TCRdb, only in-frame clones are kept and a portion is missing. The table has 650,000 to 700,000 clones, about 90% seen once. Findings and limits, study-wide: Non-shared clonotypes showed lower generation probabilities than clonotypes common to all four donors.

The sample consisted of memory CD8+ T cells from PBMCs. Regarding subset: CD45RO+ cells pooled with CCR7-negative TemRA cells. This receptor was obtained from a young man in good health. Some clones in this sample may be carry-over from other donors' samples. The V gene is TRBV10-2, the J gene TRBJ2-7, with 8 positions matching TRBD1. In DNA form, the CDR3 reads TGCGCCAGCGGAAACAGGGGGAACTACGAGCAGTACTTC. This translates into CASGNRGNYEQYF.